This paragraph covers one TCR beta chain sequence. After removal of 5 bases from V and 9 bases from J, the junction contained 3 bases not matched to a gene. The CDR3 covers 12 residues. The germline V gene has CDR1 PRHDT and CDR2 FYEKMQ (reference sequence). TCRdb's copy holds only in-frame clones and misses some; the assay was immunoSEQ multiplex PCR. The profile shows around 25,000 clones, 90% of them singletons. This entry is derived from a study of T cell changes during pregnancy in multiple sclerosis. The V call is TRBV13, the J call TRBJ1-4; 7 nucleotides agree with TRBD1. This receptor was identified in a female donor in good health, enrolled as a control in a pregnancy study. The source material was CD8+ T cells from peripheral blood mononuclear cells, sampled in the third trimester of pregnancy. In nucleotides, the CDR3 is TGTGCCAGCAGCAGACAGGGTAAAAAACTGTTTTTT. It codes for CASSRQGKKLFF.